This T cell receptor beta chain was documented in a study of blood T cell repertoires in COVID-19. Background on the study: Samples of COVID-19 (acute and convalescent) were obtained from the United States, Italy and Spain. Nucleic acid was either cDNA or gDNA, and it came from T cells, B-cell-depleted T cells, or PBMCs.

Per the original methods: Reference gene primer amplification yielded estimated nucleated cell counts. Method: immunoSEQ multiplex PCR; TCRdb's copy keeps in-frame clones and lacks some. The V and J calls and the clone size are those of that table, but D and trimming were determined from the DNA. In the table there are about 480,000 clones, more than 85% of which are singletons. Sequencing used peripheral blood. This sequence was found in a woman between 25 and 40 years old with acute or convalescent COVID-19.

In nucleotides, the CDR3 is TGTGCCAGCGGAGCGGGGGGCCTCTACGAGCAGTACTTC. Amino acids: CASGAGGLYEQYF. The V and J genes are TRBV9 and TRBJ2-7, with 9 bases identical to TRBD2. The V gene's germline CDR1 is SGDLS and CDR2 YYNGEE. The junction had 5 bases not matched to a gene; V was cut back by 7 bases and J by 3 bases. The CDR3 loop spans 13 amino acids.